Following are 15 T cell receptor beta chains from one sample sequenced in a study of T cells in Graves' hyperthyroidism and ophthalmopathy. Using RNA transcripts as the source, TCR beta CDR3 regions were amplified. The study used the HTBI primer set for a first-round RT-PCR of the TCR CDR3. TCRdb re-derived calls from the multiplex PCR reads in MiXCR, one entry per CDR3 protein. The table has approximately 640,000 distinct CDR3 sequences, roughly 46% seen once; the top ten hold approximately 7.2%. The sample comprised peripheral blood or thyroid tissue (not recorded which). The source is an adult man with Graves' disease, either hyperthyroidism or ophthalmopathy (not recorded which).

This clonotype turned up a few times. The rearrangement uses TRBV20-1 and TRBJ2-7; D not resolved. CDR1 DFQATT and CDR2 SNEGSKA come from the germline V gene (reference sequence). This CDR3 spans 13 amino acids. Trimming cost V 0 bases and J 2 bases, with 8 bases left between them. The CDR3 sequence is CSAREAHTYEQYF. DNA for the CDR3: TGCAGTGCTAGAGAAGCGCACACCTACGAGCAGTACTTC.

The chain has TRBV10-2 and TRBJ1-6; the D gene is possibly TRBD1 (6 bases). Trimming removed 8 bases from V and 10 bases from J, with 15 bases in between. This CDR3 is 13 amino acids long. CDR1 is WSHSY, CDR2 SAAADI, per germline. The CDR3 DNA reads as TGCGCCAGCGGAACACAGGGTGAGTCACCCCTCCACTTT. It translates to CASGTQGESPLHF.

The rearrangement uses TRBV7-3 and TRBJ1-2, with no clear D. CDR3 length equals 13 residues. CDR1 and CDR2 from the germline V gene are SGHTA and FQGTGA. Trimming pared 6 bases from V and 2 bases from J, leaving 10 bases between. The CDR3 bases are TGTGCCAGCAGTGTAGACGGCAACTATGGCTACACCTTC. Translating gives CASSVDGNYGYTF.

This clonotype was detected only once. This rearrangement joins TRBV6-4 to TRBJ1-6; D perhaps matches TRBD1 (6 bases). Germline V gene sequence: CDR1 MRHNA, CDR2 SNTAGT. The CDR3 loop spans 15 amino acids. Trimming stripped 2 bases from V and 7 bases from J, with 12 bases between. The CDR3 DNA is TGTGCCAGCAGTGACCGGGGGGGCCCGAATTCACCCCTCCACTTT. Residues: CASSDRGGPNSPLHF.

This clonotype has at least ten counts. The J gene is TRBJ2-2, the V gene TRBV6-5; the D call may be TRBD1 or TRBD2 (6 bases each). Germline V CDR1 and CDR2: MNHEY, SVGAGI. The CDR3 has 15 residues. The germline V and J ends were trimmed by 5 bases and 7 bases, with 17 bases remaining between them. The CDR3 reads CASSELGGRIGELFF. The CDR3 nucleotides read TGTGCCAGCAGTGAACTAGGGGGGCGGATCGGGGAGCTGTTTTTT.

The chain recombines TRBV19 with TRBJ2-2; TRBD1 matches 9 bases. Germline CDR1 LNHDA, CDR2 SQIVND (reference sequence). This CDR3 is built from 16 residues. V shed 3 bases, J shed 4 bases, and the junction held 6 bases outside the gene matches. As DNA, the CDR3 is TGTGCCAGTAGTATTGGGACAGGGCTTTTCACCGGGGAGCTGTTTTTT. Protein product: CASSIGTGLFTGELFF.

J is TRBJ1-5 and V is TRBV6-5, with D perhaps matching TRBD1 (5 bases). This CDR3 contains 15 residues. V lost 5 bases and J lost 0, with 11 bases in between. Germline CDR1 MNHEY, CDR2 SVGAGI. The CDR3 is CASSTRGSSNQPQHF. The CDR3 DNA reads TGTGCCAGCAGTACCCGGGGGTCTAGCAATCAGCCCCAGCATTTT.

The chain joins TRBV20-1 to TRBJ2-7; 7 bases are a match to TRBD2. The CDR3 covers 14 residues. The ends lost 5 bases at V and 0 bases at J; junction bases unmatched: 7. Germline V gives CDR1 DFQATT, CDR2 SNEGSKA (reference sequence). The CDR3 bases are TGCAGTGCTCTCTTAAGCGGGGTCTCCTACGAGCAGTACTTC. Residues: CSALLSGVSYEQYF.

This clonotype was seen ten or more times. The rearrangement joins TRBV12-3 or TRBV12-4 to TRBJ2-5, with 8 bases identical to TRBD1. This CDR3 is 13 amino acids long. The junction had 4 bases not matched to a gene; V was cut back by 5 bases and J by 5 bases. The CDR3 loop reads CASSGQGSETQYF. In DNA form, the CDR3 reads TGTGCCAGCAGTGGACAGGGAAGCGAGACCCAGTACTTC.

As for this clonotype: Being one base from a much bigger clone, this may be a read error. Since no conserved phenylalanine or tryptophan closes the CDR3, a read error is the likely cause. The CDR3 spells CASSEYRSIDGYTL. CDR3 nucleotide sequence: TGTGCCAGCAGTGAATATCGCTCCATCGATGGCTACACCCTC. The chain is built from TRBV2 and TRBJ1-2; D remains ambiguous. This CDR3 has 14 residues. The ends were cut back, 2 bases at V and 6 bases at J, with 13 bases in the middle. Per the germline V gene, CDR1 is SNHLY and CDR2 is FYNNEI.

Many counts were recorded for this clonotype. This sequence joins TRBV7-9 and TRBJ1-4; no definite D call. Trimming took off 3 bases at V and 10 bases at J, with 9 bases between the two ends. CDR1 SEHNR and CDR2 FQNEAQ come from the germline V gene (reference sequence). The CDR3 length is 12 residues. The CDR3 reads CASSLEAGKLFF. The CDR3 DNA follows: TGTGCCAGCAGCTTGGAGGCGGGAAAACTGTTTTTT.

In this sample, this clonotype turned up once. The rearrangement uses TRBV7-2 and TRBJ1-2, with 9 positions matching TRBD1. Trimming removed 8 bases from V and 6 bases from J; junction bases left unmatched: 13. Germline CDR1 reads SGHTA; CDR2 reads FQGNSA. The CDR3 is 15 residues long. In DNA form, the CDR3 reads TGTGCCAGCCAGCTACCGGGACAGGGTTTCGATGGCTACACCTTC. The encoded protein is CASQLPGQGFDGYTF.

About this clonotype itself: A much bigger clone sits one base away, suggesting this may be a read error. The chain is built from TRBV10-3 and TRBJ1-4; D not certain. The CDR3 length is 14 residues. The V end was cut by 3 bases, the J end by 7 bases, with 12 bases between. Germline V gene sequence: CDR1 ENHRY, CDR2 SYGVKD. The CDR3 is CAISDGVTGEKLFF. Here the CDR3 DNA reads TGTGCCATCAGTGACGGGGTGACGGGTGAAAAACTGTTTTTT.

The chain combines TRBV29-1 with TRBJ1-2; TRBD1 might be the D (6 bases). Between the trimmed V and J ends, which lost 3 bases and 3 bases, there was a span of 11 bases. CDR3 length equals 13 residues. Germline CDR1 is SQVTM and CDR2 is ANQGSEA. The CDR3 sequence: CSVDGYRDYGYTF. The CDR3 nucleotides read TGCAGCGTTGATGGGTACAGGGACTATGGCTACACCTTC.

This clonotype was picked up a small number of times. V gene TRBV6-5 combines with J gene TRBJ2-5; TRBD2 agrees at 10 bases. CDR3 length: 17 amino acids. Per the germline V gene, CDR1 is MNHEY and CDR2 is SVGAGI. J lost 5 bases, V lost 5 bases, and 14 bases had no gene match. The CDR3 region is CASSEALASGSRETQYF. For the CDR3, the DNA is TGTGCCAGCAGTGAAGCGCTGGCTAGCGGGAGCAGGGAGACCCAGTACTTC.